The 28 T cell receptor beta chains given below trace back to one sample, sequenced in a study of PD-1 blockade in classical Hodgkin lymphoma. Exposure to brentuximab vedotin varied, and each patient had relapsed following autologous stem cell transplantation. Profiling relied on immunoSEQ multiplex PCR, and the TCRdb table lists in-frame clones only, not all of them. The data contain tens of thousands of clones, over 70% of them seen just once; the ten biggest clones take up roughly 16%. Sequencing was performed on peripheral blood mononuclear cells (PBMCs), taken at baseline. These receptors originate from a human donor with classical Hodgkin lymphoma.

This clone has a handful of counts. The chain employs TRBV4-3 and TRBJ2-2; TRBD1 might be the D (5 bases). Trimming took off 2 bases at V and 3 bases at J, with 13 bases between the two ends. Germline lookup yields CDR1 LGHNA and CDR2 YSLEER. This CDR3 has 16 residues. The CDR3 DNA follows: TGCGCCAGCAGCCAAAACCCAGGGATTTACACCGGGGAGCTGTTTTTT. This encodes CASSQNPGIYTGELFF.

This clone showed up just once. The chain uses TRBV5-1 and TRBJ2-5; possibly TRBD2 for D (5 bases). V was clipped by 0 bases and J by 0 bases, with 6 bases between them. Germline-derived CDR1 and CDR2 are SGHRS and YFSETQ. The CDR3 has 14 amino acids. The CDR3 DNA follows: TGCGCCAGCAGCTTGGCGGGGTACCAAGAGACCCAGTACTTC. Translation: CASSLAGYQETQYF.

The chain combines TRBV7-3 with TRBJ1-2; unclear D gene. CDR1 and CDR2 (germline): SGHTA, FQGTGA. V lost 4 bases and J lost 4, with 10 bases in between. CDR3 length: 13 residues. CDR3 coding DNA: TGTGCCAGCAGCTCTCCGGGGTCCTATGGCTACACCTTC. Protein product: CASSSPGSYGYTF.

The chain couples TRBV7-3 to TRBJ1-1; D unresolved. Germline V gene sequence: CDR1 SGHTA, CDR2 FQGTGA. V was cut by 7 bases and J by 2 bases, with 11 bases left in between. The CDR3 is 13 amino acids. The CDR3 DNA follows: TGTGCCAGCACCAACCCAGGAAACACTGAAGCTTTCTTT. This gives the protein CASTNPGNTEAFF. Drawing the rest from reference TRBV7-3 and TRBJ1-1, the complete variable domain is GAGVSQTPSNKVTEKGKYVELRCDPISGHTALYWYRQSLGQGPEFLIYFQGTGAADDSGLPNDRFFAVRPEGSVSTLKIQRTERGDSAVYLCASTNPGNTEAFFGQGTRLTVV.

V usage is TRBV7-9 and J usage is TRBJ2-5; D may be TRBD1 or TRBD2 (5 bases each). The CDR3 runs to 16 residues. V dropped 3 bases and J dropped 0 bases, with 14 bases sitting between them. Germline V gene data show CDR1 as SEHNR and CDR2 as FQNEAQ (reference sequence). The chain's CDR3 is CASSLGFGANQETQYF. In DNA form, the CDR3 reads TGTGCCAGCAGCTTGGGCTTCGGGGCCAACCAAGAGACCCAGTACTTC.

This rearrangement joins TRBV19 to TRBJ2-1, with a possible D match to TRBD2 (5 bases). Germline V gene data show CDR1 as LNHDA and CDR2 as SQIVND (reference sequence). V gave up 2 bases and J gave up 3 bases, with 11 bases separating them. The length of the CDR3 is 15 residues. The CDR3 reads CASSIMGRVYNEQFF. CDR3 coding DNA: TGTGCCAGTAGTATAATGGGGAGAGTCTACAATGAGCAGTTCTTC.

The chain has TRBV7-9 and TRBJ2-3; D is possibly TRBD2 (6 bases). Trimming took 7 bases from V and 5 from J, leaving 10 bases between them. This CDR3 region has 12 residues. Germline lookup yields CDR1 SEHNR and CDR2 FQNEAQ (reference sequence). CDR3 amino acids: CASTTAGDTQYF. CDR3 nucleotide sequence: TGTGCCAGCACGACAGCGGGAGATACGCAGTATTTT.

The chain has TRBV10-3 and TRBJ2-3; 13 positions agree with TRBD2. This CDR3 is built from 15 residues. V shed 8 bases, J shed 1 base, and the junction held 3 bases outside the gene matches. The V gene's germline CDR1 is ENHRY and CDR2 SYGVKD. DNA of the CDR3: TGTGCCATCGGAGGACTAGCGGGGGGCACAGATACGCAGTATTTT. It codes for CAIGGLAGGTDTQYF.

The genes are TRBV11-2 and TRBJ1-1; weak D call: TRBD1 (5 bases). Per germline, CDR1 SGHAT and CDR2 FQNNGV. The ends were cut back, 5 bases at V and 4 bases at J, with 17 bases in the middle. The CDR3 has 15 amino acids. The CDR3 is CASSTYRGMGTEAFF. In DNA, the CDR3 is TGTGCCAGCAGCACTTACCGGGGCATGGGCACTGAAGCTTTCTTT.

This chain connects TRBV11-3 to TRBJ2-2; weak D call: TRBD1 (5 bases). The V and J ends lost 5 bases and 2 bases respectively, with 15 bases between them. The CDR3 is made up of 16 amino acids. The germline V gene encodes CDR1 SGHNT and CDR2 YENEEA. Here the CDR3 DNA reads TGTGCCAGCAGCGTGCAGGGCAGTATCAACACCGGGGAGCTGTTTTTT. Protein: CASSVQGSINTGELFF.

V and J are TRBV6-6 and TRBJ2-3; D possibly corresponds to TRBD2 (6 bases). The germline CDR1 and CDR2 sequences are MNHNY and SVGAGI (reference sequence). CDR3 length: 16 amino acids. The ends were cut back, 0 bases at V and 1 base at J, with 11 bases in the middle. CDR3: CASSYSLGGGTDTQYF. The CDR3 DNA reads TGTGCCAGCAGTTACTCACTCGGAGGGGGCACAGATACGCAGTATTTT.

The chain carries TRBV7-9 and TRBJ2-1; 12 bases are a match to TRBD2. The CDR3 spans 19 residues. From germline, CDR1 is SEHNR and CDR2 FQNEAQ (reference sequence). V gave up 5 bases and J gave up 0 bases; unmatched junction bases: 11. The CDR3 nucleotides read TGTGCCAGCAGCGCCCGACTAGCGGGAGCCCCTATCTCCTACAATGAGCAGTTCTTC. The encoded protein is CASSARLAGAPISYNEQFF.

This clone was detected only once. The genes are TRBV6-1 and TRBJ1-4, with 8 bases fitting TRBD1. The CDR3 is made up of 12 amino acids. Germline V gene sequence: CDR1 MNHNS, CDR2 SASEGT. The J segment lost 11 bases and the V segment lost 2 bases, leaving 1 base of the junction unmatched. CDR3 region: CASSEYRGKLFF. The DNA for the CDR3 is TGTGCCAGCAGTGAATACAGGGGGAAACTGTTTTTT.

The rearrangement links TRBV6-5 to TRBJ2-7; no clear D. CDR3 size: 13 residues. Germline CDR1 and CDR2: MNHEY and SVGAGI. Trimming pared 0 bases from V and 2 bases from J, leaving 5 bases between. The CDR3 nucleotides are TGTGCCAGCAGTTACTCGGTGGCCTACGAGCAGTACTTC. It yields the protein CASSYSVAYEQYF.

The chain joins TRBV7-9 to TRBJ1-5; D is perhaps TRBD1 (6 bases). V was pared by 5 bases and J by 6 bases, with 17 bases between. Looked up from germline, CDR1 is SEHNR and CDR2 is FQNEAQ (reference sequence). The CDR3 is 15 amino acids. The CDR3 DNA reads TGTGCCAGCAGCCCGAATCAGGGGTCGGTTCAGCCCCAGCATTTT. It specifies CASSPNQGSVQPQHF. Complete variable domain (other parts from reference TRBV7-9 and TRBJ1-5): DTGVSQNPRHKITKRGQNVTFRCDPISEHNRLYWYRQTLGQGPEFLTYFQNEAQLEKSRLLSDRFSAERPKGSFSTLEIQRTEQGDSAMYLCASSPNQGSVQPQHFGDGTRLSIL.

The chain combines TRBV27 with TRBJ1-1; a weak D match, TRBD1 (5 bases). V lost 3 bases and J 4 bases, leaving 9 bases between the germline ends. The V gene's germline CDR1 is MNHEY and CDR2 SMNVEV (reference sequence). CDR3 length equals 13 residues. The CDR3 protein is CASSFWGSTEAFF. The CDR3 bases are TGTGCCAGCAGTTTTTGGGGGAGCACTGAAGCTTTCTTT.

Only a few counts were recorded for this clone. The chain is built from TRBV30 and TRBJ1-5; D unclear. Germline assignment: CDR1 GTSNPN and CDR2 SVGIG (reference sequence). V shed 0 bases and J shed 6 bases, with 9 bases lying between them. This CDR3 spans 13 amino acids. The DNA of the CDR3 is TGTGCCTGGAGTGTAAGGGAAGGTCAGCCCCAGCATTTT. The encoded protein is CAWSVREGQPQHF.

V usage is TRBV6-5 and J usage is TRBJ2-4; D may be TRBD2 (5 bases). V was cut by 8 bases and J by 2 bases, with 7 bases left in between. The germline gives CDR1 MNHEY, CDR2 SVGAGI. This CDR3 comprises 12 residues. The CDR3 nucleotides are TGTGCCAGCGGGAGAACCAAAAACATTCAGTACTTC. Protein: CASGRTKNIQYF.

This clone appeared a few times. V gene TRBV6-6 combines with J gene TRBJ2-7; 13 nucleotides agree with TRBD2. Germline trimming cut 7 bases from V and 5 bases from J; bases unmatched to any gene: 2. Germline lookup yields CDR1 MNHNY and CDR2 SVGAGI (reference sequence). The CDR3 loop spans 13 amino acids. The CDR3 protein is CASTGTSGNEQYV. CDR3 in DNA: TGTGCCAGCACCGGGACTAGCGGGAACGAGCAGTACGTC.

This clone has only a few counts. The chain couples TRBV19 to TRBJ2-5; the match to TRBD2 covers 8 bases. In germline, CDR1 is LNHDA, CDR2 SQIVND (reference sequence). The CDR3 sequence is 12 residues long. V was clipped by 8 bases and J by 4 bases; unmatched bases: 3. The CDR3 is CASRLAGETQYF. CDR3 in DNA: TGTGCCAGTCGCCTAGCGGGAGAGACCCAGTACTTC.

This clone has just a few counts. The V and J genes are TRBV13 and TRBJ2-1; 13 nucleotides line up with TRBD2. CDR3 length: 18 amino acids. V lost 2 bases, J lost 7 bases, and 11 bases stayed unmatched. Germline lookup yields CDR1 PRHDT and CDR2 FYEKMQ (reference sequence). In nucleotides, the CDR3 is TGTGCCAGCAGCTTAACGGGACTAGCGGGAACCATCGGGAATGAGCAGTTCTTC. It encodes CASSLTGLAGTIGNEQFF. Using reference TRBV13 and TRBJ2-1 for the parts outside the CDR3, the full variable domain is AAGVIQSPRHLIKEKRETATLKCYPIPRHDTVYWYQQGPGQDPQFLISFYEKMQSDKGSIPDRFSAQQFSDYHSELNMSSLELGDSALYFCASSLTGLAGTIGNEQFFGPGTRLTVL.

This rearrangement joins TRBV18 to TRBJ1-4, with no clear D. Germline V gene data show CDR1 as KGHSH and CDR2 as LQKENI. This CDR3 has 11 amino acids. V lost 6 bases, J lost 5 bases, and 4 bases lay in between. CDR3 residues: CASSQNEKLFF. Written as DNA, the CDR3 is TGTGCCAGCTCGCAAAATGAAAAACTGTTTTTT.

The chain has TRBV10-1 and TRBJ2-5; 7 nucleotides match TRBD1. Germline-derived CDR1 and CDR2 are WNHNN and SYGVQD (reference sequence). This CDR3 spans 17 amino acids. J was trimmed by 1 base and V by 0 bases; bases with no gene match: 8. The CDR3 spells CASSESWGRDSQETQYF. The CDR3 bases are TGCGCCAGCAGTGAGTCGTGGGGACGGGACAGCCAAGAGACCCAGTACTTC.

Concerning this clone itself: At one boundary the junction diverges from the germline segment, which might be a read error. CDR3 protein: CTSSLALGFYFTDTQYF. CDR3 nucleotides: TGTACCAGCAGCTTAGCGCTAGGATTCTACTTCACAGATACGCAGTATTTT. The chain is built from TRBV7-9 and TRBJ2-3, with D possibly TRBD2 on 5 matching bases. CDR1 SEHNR and CDR2 FQNEAQ come from the germline V gene (reference sequence). This CDR3 has 17 residues.

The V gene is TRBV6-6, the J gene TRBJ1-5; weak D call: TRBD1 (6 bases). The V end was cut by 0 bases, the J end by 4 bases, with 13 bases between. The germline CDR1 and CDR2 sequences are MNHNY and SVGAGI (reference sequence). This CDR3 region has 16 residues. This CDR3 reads CASSYSGGPTNQPQHF. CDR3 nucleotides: TGTGCCAGCAGTTACTCCGGGGGCCCTACTAATCAGCCCCAGCATTTT.

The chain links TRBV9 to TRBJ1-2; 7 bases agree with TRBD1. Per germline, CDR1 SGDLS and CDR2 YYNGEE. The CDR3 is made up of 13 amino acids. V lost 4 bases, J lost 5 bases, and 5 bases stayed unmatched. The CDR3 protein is CASSSTGVYGYTF. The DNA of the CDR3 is TGTGCCAGCAGCTCCACAGGGGTATATGGCTACACCTTC.

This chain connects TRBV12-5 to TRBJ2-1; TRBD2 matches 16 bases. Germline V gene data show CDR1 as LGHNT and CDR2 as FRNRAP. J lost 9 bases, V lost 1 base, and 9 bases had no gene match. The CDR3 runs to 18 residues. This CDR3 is CASGLEIGTSGRALEQFF. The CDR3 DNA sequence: TGTGCTAGTGGTTTGGAGATAGGGACTAGCGGGAGGGCGCTTGAGCAGTTCTTC.

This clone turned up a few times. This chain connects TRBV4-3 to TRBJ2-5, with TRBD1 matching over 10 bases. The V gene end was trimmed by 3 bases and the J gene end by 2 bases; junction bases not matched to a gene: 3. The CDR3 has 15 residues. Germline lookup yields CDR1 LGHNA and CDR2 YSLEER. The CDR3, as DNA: TGCGCCAGCAGCCAGGACAGGGGGACTCAAGAGACCCAGTACTTC. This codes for CASSQDRGTQETQYF.